Below, 25 T cell receptor beta chains from the same sample are listed, as sequenced in a study of identical twins. A single record per CDR3 protein comes from TCRdb applying MiXCR to the 5' RACE reads. The sample holds approximately 1.8 million distinct CDR3 sequences, roughly 35% seen once. Sequences were obtained from cord blood. All receptors come from a newborn girl in good health.

The rearrangement joins TRBV20-1 to TRBJ2-1; TRBD2 aligns across 9 bases. Judging by the DNA end, TRBJ2-7 fits better; the J call may be wrong. Germline V CDR1 and CDR2: DFQATT, SNEGSKA (reference sequence). CDR3 length: 13 amino acids. The CDR3 nucleotides are TGCAGTGCTAGGCTAGCGGGAAACAATGAGCAGTACTTC. Its translation is CSARLAGNNEQYF.

V and J are TRBV12-3 or TRBV12-4 and TRBJ2-5; D is undetermined. Between the trimmed V and J ends, which lost 7 bases and 2 bases, there was a span of 11 bases. The CDR3 runs 13 residues. The CDR3 loop reads CASNLRRQETQYF. The CDR3, as DNA: TGTGCCAGCAACCTACGGCGGCAAGAGACCCAGTACTTC.

The V call is TRBV4-2, the J call TRBJ1-1; possible D gene TRBD1, 5 bases. Germline V CDR1 and CDR2: LGHNA, YNFKEQ. The CDR3 spans 14 residues. V lost 2 bases to trimming and J lost 6 bases, with 13 bases between them. The CDR3 here is CASSQRRGRAEAFF. The CDR3 DNA sequence: TGTGCCAGCAGCCAACGGAGGGGCCGGGCTGAAGCTTTCTTT.

The rearrangement links TRBV27 to TRBJ2-1; D is unclear. The J call may be mistaken, given a closer DNA end match to TRBJ2-7. CDR3 length: 13 residues. The germline CDR1 and CDR2 sequences are MNHEY and SMNVEV (reference sequence). The CDR3 coding sequence is TGTGCCAGCGCTTGGCAGGCCTACAATGAGCAGTACTTC. Translated: CASAWQAYNEQYF.

In this sample, this clonotype turned up a few times. The chain recombines TRBV6-1 with TRBJ1-5, with TRBD1 identical over 9 bases. Germline assignment: CDR1 MNHNS and CDR2 SASEGT. CDR3 size: 15 residues. Losses at the gene ends were 7 bases for V and 3 bases for J; bases not matched to a gene: 7. This CDR3 is CASMRGQGPNQPQHF. DNA of the CDR3: TGTGCCAGCATGAGGGGACAGGGACCCAATCAGCCCCAGCATTTT.

This clonotype was seen more than once but under ten times. This chain joins TRBV9 and TRBJ1-6; TRBD1 is a possible D gene (5 bases). V was cut by 0 bases and J by 9 bases, with 13 bases left in between. The germline gives CDR1 SGDLS, CDR2 YYNGEE. The CDR3 runs 15 residues. The CDR3 nucleotides read TGTGCCAGCAGCGTAGGTGGGGGTCCAGGTTCACCCCTCCACTTT. As protein: CASSVGGGPGSPLHF.

The chain couples TRBV20-1 to TRBJ2-7; perhaps TRBD1 as D (6 bases). V was shortened by 2 bases and J by 0 bases, with 14 bases between the two germline ends. This CDR3 comprises 15 residues. In germline, CDR1 is DFQATT, CDR2 SNEGSKA (reference sequence). The CDR3 protein is CSARPHRDSSYEQYF. The CDR3 DNA sequence: TGCAGTGCTAGACCTCACAGGGATAGCTCCTACGAGCAGTACTTC.

The chain combines TRBV5-1 with TRBJ2-7; 11 bases map to TRBD2. J lost 1 base, V lost 0 bases, and 3 bases had no gene match. CDR1 is SGHRS and CDR2 is YFSETQ in the germline V gene. The CDR3 extends over 16 amino acids. Written as DNA, the CDR3 is TGCGCCAGCAGCTTGGGTACTAGCGGGAGATCCTACGAGCAGTACTTC. Translating gives CASSLGTSGRSYEQYF.

The rearrangement joins TRBV7-9 to TRBJ2-3; 7 bases are a match to TRBD1. Germline CDR1 SEHNR, CDR2 FQNEAQ (reference sequence). Trimming removed 5 bases from V and 3 bases from J; junction bases left unmatched: 11. CDR3 length equals 16 residues. The CDR3 sequence: CASSPQDRLGTDTQYF. As DNA, the CDR3 is TGTGCCAGCAGCCCCCAGGACAGGTTGGGGACAGATACGCAGTATTTT.

This clonotype was seen a handful of times. The V call is TRBV20-1, the J call TRBJ2-1; possibly TRBD2 for D (6 bases). This CDR3 region has 15 residues. Trimming took off 2 bases at V and 5 bases at J, with 16 bases between the two ends. Germline assignment: CDR1 DFQATT and CDR2 SNEGSKA (reference sequence). Here the CDR3 DNA reads TGCAGTGCTAGAAAGGAGGGGCCCAGTAACAATGAGCAGTTCTTC. It translates to CSARKEGPSNNEQFF.

The V and J genes are TRBV24-1 and TRBJ2-4; 9 positions agree with TRBD1. The J call is doubtful: the DNA matches TRBJ2-7 better. The CDR3 spans 15 residues. The V gene's germline CDR1 is KGHDR and CDR2 SFDVKD. CDR3: CATSDSGTGWHEQYF. The DNA for the CDR3 is TGTGCCACCAGTGATTCCGGGACAGGGTGGCACGAGCAGTACTTC.

This clonotype has ten or more counts. The chain uses TRBV12-3 or TRBV12-4 and TRBJ2-3; 8 positions agree with TRBD2. Unmatched junction bases numbered 20, after V lost 5 bases and J lost 7 bases. The CDR3 totals 18 residues. DNA of the CDR3: TGTGCCAGCAGTCCCCTTGCAAAACTAGCGGCCAGGAGAAATACGCAGTATTTT. Protein: CASSPLAKLAARRNTQYF.

This clonotype showed up just a few times. V is TRBV28 and J is TRBJ2-4, with D maybe TRBD1 (6 bases). The ends were cut back, 2 bases at V and 6 bases at J, with 14 bases in the middle. The germline V gene encodes CDR1 MDHEN and CDR2 SYDVKM. This CDR3 is built from 15 residues. As DNA, the CDR3 is TGTGCCAGCAGTTTACCAGGGGCCAGGGCAAACATTCAGTACTTC. Translation gives CASSLPGARANIQYF.

The chain is built from TRBV28 and TRBJ1-1, with D perhaps TRBD1 (6 bases). The germline V gene has CDR1 MDHEN and CDR2 SYDVKM. V was trimmed by 5 bases and J by 6 bases, leaving 16 bases between them. This CDR3 is built from 14 residues. The CDR3, as DNA: TGTGCCAGCAGTCACAGGGAAGGGTACTCTGAAGCTTTCTTT. Residues: CASSHREGYSEAFF.

This rearrangement joins TRBV5-1 to TRBJ2-7, with D possibly being TRBD2 (6 bases). Germline V gene lookup returns CDR1 SGHRS and CDR2 YFSETQ. The CDR3 consists of 14 residues. V shed 2 bases and J shed 7 bases, with 16 bases lying between them. CDR3 sequence (DNA): TGCGCCAGCAGCTTATACCGGGAGTACAATGAGCAGTACTTC. Its protein product is CASSLYREYNEQYF.

This clonotype was seen only a few times. V usage is TRBV28 and J usage is TRBJ2-7; 13 bases match TRBD2. CDR1 MDHEN and CDR2 SYDVKM come from the germline V gene. The V and J ends lost 5 bases and 4 bases, in that order; junction bases with no gene match: 8. The CDR3 runs to 16 residues. CDR3 loop: CASSLRGTSGKYEQYF. CDR3 in DNA: TGTGCCAGCAGTCTCAGGGGGACTAGCGGGAAATACGAGCAGTACTTC. Full variable domain (rest looked up from reference TRBV28 and TRBJ2-7): DVKVTQSSRYLVKRTGEKVFLECVQDMDHENMFWYRQDPGLGLRLIYFSYDVKMKEKGDIPEGYSVSREKKERFSLILESASTNQTSMYLCASSLRGTSGKYEQYFGPGTRLTVT.

To note about this clonotype: Its ends do not fully match the called genes, so a read error is possible. The rearrangement joins TRBV2 to TRBJ1-5; unclear D gene. The CDR3 spans 14 residues. The V gene's germline CDR1 is SNHLY and CDR2 FYNNEI. In DNA form, the CDR3 reads TGTGCCGGCAGCCAGTGGACGCAAAATCAGCCCCAGCATTTT. The encoded protein is CAGSQWTQNQPQHF. Full variable domain (remainder filled in from reference TRBV2 and TRBJ1-5): EPEVTQTPSHQVTQMGQEVILRCVPISNHLYFYWYRQILGQKVEFLVSFYNNEISEKSEIFDDQFSVERPDGSNFTLKIRSTKLEDSAMYFCAGSQWTQNQPQHFGDGTRLSIL.

This clonotype was seen many times. The chain uses TRBV28 and TRBJ2-7; TRBD1 agrees at 8 bases. V shed 3 bases, J shed 6 bases, and the junction held 7 bases outside the gene matches. The length of the CDR3 is 14 residues. Germline V gene sequence: CDR1 MDHEN, CDR2 SYDVKM. In DNA form, the CDR3 reads TGTGCCAGCAGTTTGGTAGGACAGGGACTCGAGCAGTACTTC. It encodes CASSLVGQGLEQYF.

This clonotype has more than one count but fewer than ten. The V call is TRBV20-1, the J call TRBJ2-7; 7 positions agree with TRBD1. The CDR3 extends over 13 amino acids. Germline lookup yields CDR1 DFQATT and CDR2 SNEGSKA (reference sequence). J lost 4 bases, V lost 0 bases, and 3 bases had no gene match. The CDR3 coding sequence is TGCAGTGCTAGAGAAAGGGGGCTATACGAGCAGTACTTC. Its protein is CSARERGLYEQYF.

This clonotype was counted only a few times. The chain has TRBV20-1 and TRBJ2-7; tentative D call: TRBD1 (6 bases). The CDR3 has 12 residues. The germline V gene has CDR1 DFQATT and CDR2 SNEGSKA (reference sequence). Trimming took 4 bases from V and 4 from J, leaving 11 bases between them. The CDR3 region is CSAKGVTYEQYF. The CDR3 region has the DNA TGCAGTGCTAAGGGGGTAACGTACGAGCAGTACTTC.

V usage is TRBV7-2 and J usage is TRBJ1-2; TRBD1 might be the D (6 bases). Trimming left V 0 bases short and J 7 bases short, with 12 bases between. The CDR3 contains 14 residues. Germline CDR1 is SGHTA and CDR2 is FQGNSA. This CDR3 reads CASSLAQGIRGYTF. The CDR3 DNA follows: TGTGCCAGCAGCTTAGCACAGGGTATACGTGGCTACACCTTC.

The V gene is TRBV24-1, the J gene TRBJ2-5, with D tentatively TRBD1 (5 bases). The CDR3 runs to 14 residues. Trimming left V 4 bases short and J 1 base short, with 9 bases between. Germline values: CDR1 KGHDR, CDR2 SFDVKD. DNA for the CDR3: TGTGCCACCAGTGACCTTGACAGCCAAGAGACCCAGTACTTC. It is translated as CATSDLDSQETQYF.

This clonotype has a handful of counts. The rearrangement links TRBV19 to TRBJ2-6; TRBD2 is a possible D gene (7 bases). The CDR3 is 20 residues long. The V end was cut by 1 base, the J end by 0 bases, with 19 bases between. CDR1 LNHDA and CDR2 SQIVND come from the germline V gene (reference sequence). The CDR3 coding sequence is TGTGCCAGTAGTATAGTCCGATTCGGGGGGCCTAACTCTGGGGCCAACGTCCTGACTTTC. Translation gives CASSIVRFGGPNSGANVLTF.

This clonotype was seen more than once but under ten times. V gene TRBV4-1 combines with J gene TRBJ2-5; 9 nucleotides match TRBD2. The V gene's germline CDR1 is MGHRA and CDR2 YSYEKL. The length of the CDR3 is 15 residues. V lost 0 bases to trimming and J lost 4 bases; unmatched junction nucleotides: 3. The DNA for the CDR3 is TGCGCCAGCAGCCAAGATAGGACTAGCGTAGAGACCCAGTACTTC. Translating gives CASSQDRTSVETQYF.

The V call is TRBV7-2, the J call TRBJ1-1; D gene unclear. Germline V gives CDR1 SGHTA, CDR2 FQGNSA. CDR3 size: 15 residues. V was shortened by 1 base and J by 1 base, with 10 bases between the two germline ends. The CDR3 sequence: CASSLGSTRNTEAFF. The CDR3 DNA follows: TGTGCCAGCAGCTTAGGTTCCACAAGGAACACTGAAGCTTTCTTT.